This TCR beta chain appears in the sequencing data of a study of shared clonotypes between healthy human individuals. Concerning this clone itself: This CDR3 is also generated by other DNA sequences in the sample.

Only in-frame clones appear in the TCRdb table, and some are missing; sequencing was by immunoSEQ multiplex PCR. The data hold under 1,900,000 clones, with roughly 98.5% observed a single time. The sample was naive CD4+ T cells sorted from blood. Subset denoted: CD45RA+ positively selected. This TCR derives from a man between 25 and 39 years old in good health.

CDR3 bases: TGTGCCAGCAGCGTAGGGGGGGTCACAGATACGCAGTATTTT. Translating gives CASSVGGVTDTQYF. The V gene is TRBV9, the J gene TRBJ2-3; D possibly corresponds to TRBD2 (6 bases). CDR1 and CDR2 (germline): SGDLS, YYNGEE. Deletions cut 0 bases from V and 2 bases from J, with 7 bases between. This CDR3 contains 14 residues.